The 21 T cell receptor beta chains given below trace back to one sample, sequenced in a study of blood T cell repertoires in COVID-19. Libraries were prepared by immunoSEQ multiplex PCR; TCRdb keeps only in-frame clonotypes and omits some of them. The repertoire holds fewer than 300,000 clones, with over 75% as singletons. The sequencing sample was made of peripheral blood. These receptors originate from a human donor in a cohort sampled during active COVID-19.

Here the CDR3 DNA reads TGTGCCAGCAGCCGCGACAGGTACCGAATAGATGCTTTCTTT. Its translation is CASSRDRYRIDAFF. The chain carries TRBV6-5 and TRBJ1-1; weak D call: TRBD1 (6 bases). This CDR3 contains 14 residues. Trimming left V 6 bases short and J 11 bases short, with 22 bases between. Germline loops: CDR1 MNHEY, CDR2 SVGAGI.

This chain uses TRBV28 with TRBJ2-2; D not resolved. The germline V gene has CDR1 MDHEN and CDR2 SYDVKM. V gave up 7 bases and J gave up 1 base, with 7 bases separating them. This CDR3 spans 13 amino acids. The chain's CDR3 is CASIHMNTGELFF. Written as DNA, the CDR3 is TGTGCCAGCATCCACATGAACACCGGGGAGCTGTTTTTT.

This clone showed up just once. V is TRBV20-1 and J is TRBJ2-7; a weak D match, TRBD1 (6 bases). Germline V gene data show CDR1 as DFQATT and CDR2 as SNEGSKA (reference sequence). This CDR3 is 11 amino acids long. V was cut by 5 bases and J by 2 bases, with 7 bases left in between. As DNA, the CDR3 is TGCAGTGCTCGGACAGCCTACGAGCAGTACTTC. Protein sequence: CSARTAYEQYF.

The chain couples TRBV6-5 to TRBJ2-5; 8 nucleotides agree with TRBD1. V shed 6 bases and J 4 bases; nucleotides not matched to a gene: 7. The CDR3 sequence is 14 residues long. The germline CDR1 and CDR2 sequences are MNHEY and SVGAGI. In DNA form, the CDR3 reads TGTGCCAGCAGACCCGGACAGGGCCGAGAGACCCAGTACTTC. Its protein product is CASRPGQGRETQYF.

The V and J genes are TRBV11-2 and TRBJ2-3; D is undetermined. The V end was cut by 3 bases, the J end by 5 bases, with 15 bases between. The CDR3 runs to 15 residues. Germline CDR1 SGHAT, CDR2 FQNNGV. The CDR3 DNA reads as TGTGCCAGCAGCTTTACTCTGCAGGAAGGAGATACGCAGTATTTT. Encoded protein: CASSFTLQEGDTQYF.

This chain connects TRBV27 to TRBJ2-1; 16 bases are a match to TRBD2. The J segment lost 6 bases and the V segment lost 5 bases, leaving 13 bases of the junction unmatched. Germline-derived CDR1 and CDR2 are MNHEY and SMNVEV (reference sequence). There are 19 residues in the CDR3. The CDR3 region is CASSQPGLAGGNGVNEQFF. In nucleotides, the CDR3 is TGTGCCAGCAGTCAACCGGGACTAGCGGGGGGGAATGGGGTCAATGAGCAGTTCTTC.

The chain is built from TRBV4-2 and TRBJ2-5; 11 positions match TRBD2. The germline V gene encodes CDR1 LGHNA and CDR2 YNFKEQ. The CDR3 covers 16 residues. V gave up 4 bases and J gave up 0 bases; unmatched junction bases: 4. The CDR3 sequence is CASSPTSGGYQETQYF. Written as DNA, the CDR3 is TGTGCCAGCAGCCCAACTAGCGGGGGCTACCAAGAGACCCAGTACTTC.

This clone showed up just once. The chain combines TRBV12-5 with TRBJ2-3; 9 nucleotides align to TRBD1. The junction had 4 bases not matched to a gene; V was cut back by 5 bases and J by 4 bases. Germline lookup yields CDR1 LGHNT and CDR2 FRNRAP. The CDR3 has 14 residues. In nucleotides, the CDR3 is TGTGCTAGTGGTCCACAGGGGGCCGCAGATACGCAGTATTTT. It yields the protein CASGPQGAADTQYF.

The rearrangement uses TRBV5-1 and TRBJ2-1, with no clear D. In germline, CDR1 is SGHRS, CDR2 YFSETQ. Trimming took off 2 bases at V and 0 bases at J, with 6 bases between the two ends. This CDR3 is built from 14 residues. The CDR3 loop reads CASSLSGSYNEQFF. CDR3 nucleotide sequence: TGCGCCAGCAGCTTATCCGGCTCCTACAATGAGCAGTTCTTC. Complete variable domain (other parts from reference TRBV5-1 and TRBJ2-1): KAGVTQTPRYLIKTRGQQVTLSCSPISGHRSVSWYQQTPGQGLQFLFEYFSETQRNKGNFPGRFSGRQFSNSRSEMNVSTLELGDSALYLCASSLSGSYNEQFFGPGTRLTVL.

CDR3 amino acids: CASSRGGGETQYF. The CDR3 nucleotides read TGTGCCAGCAGCCGGGGGGGCGGGGAGACCCAGTACTTC. The chain recombines TRBV4-2 with TRBJ2-5, with D maybe TRBD2 (7 bases). The CDR3 length is 13 residues. V was trimmed by 4 bases and J by 5 bases, leaving 11 bases between them. Germline V lookup: CDR1 LGHNA, CDR2 YNFKEQ.

This clone appeared a few times. This rearrangement joins TRBV6-2 or TRBV6-3 to TRBJ2-1, with 7 bases fitting TRBD2. The CDR3 loop spans 14 amino acids. Trimming removed 2 bases from V and 6 bases from J; junction bases left unmatched: 4. Per the germline V gene, CDR1 is MNHEY and CDR2 is SVGEGT. The CDR3 loop reads CASSYPGLSNEQFF. CDR3 nucleotide sequence: TGTGCCAGCAGTTACCCGGGACTAAGCAATGAGCAGTTCTTC.

The gene calls are TRBV11-2 and TRBJ2-7; the match to TRBD2 covers 7 bases. Germline V gene sequence: CDR1 SGHAT, CDR2 FQNNGV. The CDR3 is 15 residues long. Trimming cost V 0 bases and J 1 base; bases outside gene matches: 3. CDR3: CASSLDSGPSYEQYF. For the CDR3, the DNA is TGTGCCAGCAGCTTAGATAGCGGGCCGTCCTACGAGCAGTACTTC. Based on the CDR3 plus reference TRBV11-2 and TRBJ2-7, the full variable domain is EAGVAQSPRYKIIEKRQSVAFWCNPISGHATLYWYQQILGQGPKLLIQFQNNGVVDDSQLPKDRFSAERLKGVDSTLKIQPAKLEDSAVYLCASSLDSGPSYEQYFGPGTRLTVT.

Remarks on this clone: This sample also contains other DNA sequences that code for the same CDR3. J is TRBJ1-5 and V is TRBV18; D gene unclear. The CDR3 extends over 13 amino acids. V lost 4 bases and J lost 4, with 8 bases in between. Looked up from germline, CDR1 is KGHSH and CDR2 is LQKENI. CDR3 bases: TGTGCCAGCTCACGCGGGGAGAATCAGCCCCAGCATTTT. It translates to CASSRGENQPQHF. Full variable domain (remainder filled in from reference TRBV18 and TRBJ1-5): NAGVMQNPRHLVRRRGQEARLRCSPMKGHSHVYWYRQLPEEGLKFMVYLQKENIIDESGMPKERFSAEFPKEGPSILRIQQVVRGDSAAYFCASSRGENQPQHFGDGTRLSIL.

The J gene is TRBJ1-4, the V gene TRBV19, with TRBD1 as a possible D gene (5 bases). The V end was cut by 6 bases, the J end by 0 bases, with 11 bases between. Germline CDR1 reads LNHDA; CDR2 reads SQIVND (reference sequence). This CDR3 is built from 15 residues. CDR3 nucleotides: TGTGCCAGTAGACAGCGGGGGACAACTAATGAAAAACTGTTTTTT. It yields the protein CASRQRGTTNEKLFF.

V and J are TRBV7-2 and TRBJ1-2, with 11 bases that match TRBD1. Per germline, CDR1 SGHTA and CDR2 FQGNSA. This CDR3 has 15 amino acids. Trimming cost V 4 bases and J 7 bases; bases outside gene matches: 8. The CDR3 spells CASSSGQGANSGYTF. The CDR3 bases are TGTGCCAGCAGCTCAGGACAGGGGGCTAATAGTGGCTACACCTTC.

This rearrangement joins TRBV28 to TRBJ2-5; TRBD2 matches 11 bases. In germline, CDR1 is MDHEN, CDR2 SYDVKM. V was clipped by 7 bases and J by 5 bases; unmatched bases: 9. The CDR3 loop spans 15 amino acids. The CDR3 loop reads CASTVSGGAFETQYF. CDR3 nucleotide sequence: TGTGCCAGCACTGTTAGCGGGGGGGCTTTCGAGACCCAGTACTTC.

The chain uses TRBV29-1 and TRBJ2-5; TRBD2 aligns across 10 bases. The CDR3 sequence is 13 residues long. CDR1 is SQVTM and CDR2 is ANQGSEA in the germline V gene. After removal of 5 bases from V and 4 bases from J, the junction contained 4 bases not matched to a gene. CDR3 sequence (DNA): TGCAGCGTTACAACTAGCGGGGCAGAGACCCAGTACTTC. Protein: CSVTTSGAETQYF. The full variable domain, in which reference TRBV29-1 and TRBJ2-5 provide the parts outside the CDR3, is SAVISQKPSRDICQRGTSLTIQCQVDSQVTMMFWYRQQPGQSLTLIATANQGSEATYESGFVIDKFPISRPNLTFSTLTVSNMSPEDSSIYLCSVTTSGAETQYFGPGTRLLVL.

This clone has just one count. The chain couples TRBV7-2 to TRBJ2-3; 10 bases line up with TRBD2. The V segment lost 4 bases and the J segment 3 bases; nucleotides outside the gene matches: 13. This CDR3 comprises 18 residues. Per the germline V gene, CDR1 is SGHTA and CDR2 is FQGNSA. The DNA for the CDR3 is TGTGCCAGCAGCTCCCCGGCTAGCGGGAGTAGGTTTACAGATACGCAGTATTTT. It is translated as CASSSPASGSRFTDTQYF.

The V and J genes are TRBV5-1 and TRBJ2-7; D unresolved. The germline V gene encodes CDR1 SGHRS and CDR2 YFSETQ. V dropped 4 bases and J dropped 2 bases, with 10 bases sitting between them. The CDR3 contains 13 residues. The chain's CDR3 is CASSDRVAYEQYF. CDR3 sequence (DNA): TGCGCCAGCAGCGACCGGGTCGCCTACGAGCAGTACTTC.

The CDR3 protein is CASSFTIYEQYF. The CDR3 coding sequence is TGTGCCAGCAGCTTCACAATTTACGAGCAGTACTTC. The V gene is TRBV11-2, the J gene TRBJ2-7; D not resolved. Trimming cost V 3 bases and J 4 bases, with 7 bases left between them. The CDR3 is 12 residues long. Germline CDR1 and CDR2: SGHAT and FQNNGV.

This clone was found a few times. V and J are TRBV14 and TRBJ2-3; a weak D match, TRBD2 (6 bases). In germline, CDR1 is SGHDN, CDR2 FVKESK. With 0 bases removed from V and 3 bases from J, the gap between germline ends came to 10 bases. CDR3 length: 15 residues. CDR3 protein: CASSQELTRTDTQYF. CDR3 sequence (DNA): TGTGCCAGCAGCCAAGAGTTGACTAGAACAGATACGCAGTATTTT.